The clone carrying this T cell receptor beta chain occurred once. This specimen comes from a study of long-term antiretroviral therapy in people with HIV. An immunoSEQ assay, version v3.0, was performed at survey level. The data were produced by immunoSEQ multiplex PCR, yet TCRdb's version contains in-frame clones alone and is incomplete. The sample shows 7,500 to 10,000 clones, approximately 75% of them seen only once. The V end was cut by 0 bases, the J end by 1 base, with 7 bases between. The CDR3 runs to 15 residues. Germline assignment: CDR1 LGHNA and CDR2 YNFKEQ. This specimen was unsorted PBMCs, taken 0.7 years after starting antiretroviral therapy. This clonotype originated in a man aged 35 to 55 with HIV. The rearrangement uses TRBV4-2 and TRBJ1-5; D gene ambiguous. The CDR3 here is CASSQEETSNQPQHF. CDR3 DNA sequence: TGTGCCAGCAGCCAAGAGGAGACGAGCAATCAGCCCCAGCATTTT.